A selection of T cell receptor beta chains follows, all from one sample in a study of shared clonotypes between healthy human individuals. TCRdb's copy holds only in-frame clones and misses some; the assay was immunoSEQ multiplex PCR. The table includes some 630,000 clones, around 96% detected once. Material: naive CD8+ T cells sorted from blood. The receptors come from a woman in her twenties or thirties in good health. The CDR3 runs from the conserved cysteine through the conserved F or W. The D gene is left open where the match is weak. Clone size is stated in some rows and not others, as once, few, many or a class when expanded.

. TRBJ2-7 TRBD1 TRBV13 CASSGGQGPYEQYF TGTGCCAGCAGCGGGGGACAGGGCCCATACGAGCAGTACTTC
. TRBJ2-1 TRBD1 TRBV9 CASSAQPGTGLVSGQFF TGTGCCAGCAGCGCCCAACCCGGGACAGGGTTAGTATCAGGGCAGTTCTTC
. TRBJ1-1 . TRBV7-9 CASSFGGRTEAFF TGTGCCAGCAGCTTTGGGGGGCGCACTGAAGCTTTCTTT
once TRBJ2-7 . TRBV6-6 CASRGDEGLLEGQYF TGTGCCAGCAGGGGTGACGAGGGACTCCTGGAAGGGCAGTACTTC
once TRBJ2-7 . TRBV4-1 CASSQGLSYEQYF TGCGCCAGCAGCCAAGGACTCTCCTACGAGCAGTACTTC
. TRBJ2-1 . TRBV5-6 CASSFEFYNEQFF TGTGCCAGCAGCTTTGAGTTTTACAATGAGCAGTTCTTC
. TRBJ1-1 . TRBV7-9 CASSLDTPGEAFF TGTGCCAGCAGCCTGGACACACCCGGTGAAGCTTTCTTT
. TRBJ2-7 TRBD1 TRBV15 CATSPGTGGDEQYF TGTGCCACCAGTCCTGGAACAGGGGGCGACGAGCAGTACTTC
. TRBJ1-1 . TRBV14 CASSQDNTEAFF TGTGCCAGCAGCCAAGATAACACTGAAGCTTTCTTT
. TRBJ2-1 . TRBV2 CASSEGYRFKFF TGTGCCAGCAGTGAAGGGTATAGATTCAAGTTCTTC
. TRBJ2-7 TRBD2 TRBV5-4 CASKEGSSGRWDEQYF TGTGCCAGCAAGGAGGGATCTAGCGGGAGGTGGGACGAGCAGTACTTC
. TRBJ2-1 . TRBV27 CATLRASADEQFF TGTGCCACCCTGAGAGCATCGGCAGATGAGCAGTTCTTC
. TRBJ2-2 TRBD1 TRBV28 CASSGRQGPYTGELFF TGTGCCAGCAGTGGGCGACAGGGGCCTTACACCGGGGAGCTGTTTTTT
. TRBJ2-1 . TRBV11-2 CASSPTTNEQFF TGTGCCAGCAGCCCCACGACCAATGAGCAGTTCTTC
. TRBJ1-5 TRBD1 TRBV27 CASSLGQGVNQPQHF TGTGCCAGCAGTTTGGGACAGGGGGTCAATCAGCCCCAGCATTTT
. TRBJ2-7 . TRBV6-6 CASSYGSGFAYEQYF TGTGCCAGCAGTTACGGGTCGGGATTTGCCTACGAGCAGTACTTC
. TRBJ2-5 . TRBV28 CASRDTVKTQYF TGTGCCAGCCGGGACACAGTTAAGACCCAGTACTTC
. TRBJ2-7 TRBD1 TRBV27 CASKGGTGYEQYF TGTGCCAGCAAAGGGGGGACAGGGTACGAGCAGTACTTC
. TRBJ1-1 . TRBV6-5 CASHPGTGEAFF TGTGCCAGCCACCCGGGGACGGGTGAAGCTTTCTTT
. TRBJ1-2 . TRBV10-2 CASSDASPGLYGYTF TGCGCCAGCAGTGACGCATCCCCAGGGCTCTATGGCTACACCTTC
. TRBJ2-7 . TRBV23-1 CASRSAFCHEQYF TGCGCCAGCAGATCGGCTTTCTGCCACGAGCAGTACTTC
. TRBJ1-5 . TRBV6-6 CASSQGVTGQPQHF TGTGCCAGCAGCCAAGGGGTGACGGGCCAGCCCCAGCATTTT
. TRBJ2-2 TRBD2 TRBV20-1 CSAGGSGELFF TGCAGTGCCGGGGGGTCCGGGGAGCTGTTTTTT
. TRBJ1-2 . TRBV4-2 CASSQEGGLHGYTF TGTGCCAGCAGCCAAGAAGGAGGGCTTCATGGCTACACCTTC
. TRBJ2-1 TRBD2 TRBV19 CASSIVPGLASSYNEQFF TGTGCCAGTAGTATAGTCCCGGGACTAGCCTCCTCCTACAATGAGCAGTTCTTC
. TRBJ1-4 . TRBV10-1 CASSEGSGEKLFF TGCGCCAGCAGTGAGGGATCTGGTGAAAAACTGTTTTTT
. TRBJ2-7 . TRBV11-2 CASSPRHGGVYEQYF TGTGCCAGCAGCCCGCGGCACGGCGGGGTCTACGAGCAGTACTTC
. TRBJ2-7 TRBD1 TRBV5-6 CASSSGQGSEQYF TGTGCCAGCAGCTCGGGACAGGGCTCCGAGCAGTACTTC
. TRBJ1-1 . TRBV9 CASSVGDTEAFF TGTGCCAGCAGCGTAGGTGATACTGAAGCTTTCTTT
. TRBJ2-5 TRBD2 TRBV5-1 CASSRFSGDIETQYF TGCGCCAGCAGCCGGTTTAGCGGGGATATAGAGACCCAGTACTTC
. TRBJ2-5 TRBD1 TRBV5-1 CASSPETGGRQETQYF TGCGCCAGCAGCCCCGAGACAGGGGGCCGCCAAGAGACCCAGTACTTC
. TRBJ2-3 TRBD1 TRBV29-1 CSVWGDRGTDTQYF TGCAGCGTTTGGGGGGACAGGGGAACAGATACGCAGTATTTT
. TRBJ2-3 . TRBV4-1 CASRGYWTSTDTQYF TGCGCCAGCAGGGGGTACTGGACGAGCACAGATACGCAGTATTTT
. TRBJ1-1 . TRBV19 CASSIQGPEMNTEAFF TGTGCCAGTAGTATACAGGGGCCGGAAATGAACACTGAAGCTTTCTTT
. TRBJ2-7 TRBD1 TRBV15 CATSTRSYPGQGKQYF TGTGCCACCAGCACCCGAAGTTACCCGGGACAGGGGAAGCAGTACTTC
once TRBJ1-1 TRBD1 TRBV28 CASSLGTGVEAFF TGTGCCAGCAGTTTAGGGACAGGGGTTGAAGCTTTCTTT
. TRBJ1-1 . TRBV14 CASSQERHEAFF TGTGCCAGCAGCCAAGAGAGGCATGAAGCTTTCTTT
. TRBJ1-3 . TRBV28 CASSFPRLYSGNTIYF TGTGCCAGCAGTTTCCCCCGACTGTACTCTGGAAACACCATATATTTT
. TRBJ2-7 TRBD1 TRBV10-3 CAIRDPGQLTYEQYF TGTGCCATCAGAGATCCGGGACAGTTAACCTACGAGCAGTACTTC
. TRBJ2-1 . TRBV27 CASSLSQFNEQFF TGTGCCAGCAGTTTATCCCAATTCAATGAGCAGTTCTTC
. TRBJ1-2 TRBD1 TRBV6-5 CASSQQTGVDYGYTF TGTGCCAGCAGTCAACAAACAGGGGTTGATTATGGCTACACCTTC
. TRBJ1-2 . TRBV29-1 CSATSNYGYTF TGCAGCGCGACCAGTAACTATGGCTACACCTTC
. TRBJ1-1 . TRBV5-4 CASMSDTEAFF TGTGCCAGCATGTCGGACACTGAAGCTTTCTTT
. TRBJ2-7 . TRBV5-1 CASSIFGLAAESYEQYF TGCGCCAGCAGCATCTTCGGTCTGGCGGCCGAGTCCTACGAGCAGTACTTC
few TRBJ2-7 . TRBV12-5 CARGSYEQYF TGTGCCCGGGGTTCCTACGAGCAGTACTTC
once TRBJ1-5 . TRBV27 CASSSTAGNQPQHF TGTGCCAGCAGTTCGACAGCTGGTAATCAGCCCCAGCATTTT
. TRBJ1-1 . TRBV5-6 CASSSGSRTEAFF TGTGCCAGCAGCTCGGGGAGCAGGACTGAAGCTTTCTTT
. TRBJ2-2 TRBD2 TRBV27 CASSPSSGENTGELFF TGTGCCAGCAGTCCATCTAGCGGGGAGAACACCGGGGAGCTGTTTTTT
. TRBJ1-4 TRBD1 TRBV27 CASRWGPGQGNEKLFF TGTGCCAGCAGATGGGGCCCGGGACAGGGCAACGAAAAACTGTTTTTT
. TRBJ2-7 TRBD2 TRBV2 CASIGPRTGLVSGEQYF TGTGCCAGCATTGGACCCCGAACGGGACTAGTTTCGGGCGAGCAGTACTTC
. TRBJ1-3 . TRBV7-8 CASSRLGGAGNTIYF TGTGCCAGCAGCCGGTTGGGAGGGGCTGGAAACACCATATATTTT
. TRBJ2-1 TRBD2 TRBV15 CATSGGLAGSGEQFF TGTGCCACCAGCGGGGGACTAGCGGGGAGCGGGGAGCAGTTCTTC
. TRBJ2-7 . TRBV27 CASSLSGSYEQYF TGTGCCAGCAGTTTGTCCGGCTCCTACGAGCAGTACTTC
. TRBJ2-7 TRBD2 TRBV2 CASGSGSYEQYF TGTGCCAGCGGGAGCGGGAGCTACGAGCAGTACTTC
. TRBJ2-3 TRBD1 TRBV5-6 CASSNRVDRGEYRTDTQYF TGTGCCAGCAGCAACAGGGTCGACAGGGGCGAATATCGCACAGATACGCAGTATTTT
. TRBJ2-7 . TRBV6-1 CASSELAAAYEQYF TGTGCCAGCAGTGAACTGGCGGCGGCCTACGAGCAGTACTTC
. TRBJ2-1 . TRBV10-2 CASSESTYNEQFF TGCGCCAGCAGTGAGTCGACCTACAATGAGCAGTTCTTC
. TRBJ2-1 TRBD2 TRBV5-4 CASSSGLAGEQFF TGTGCCAGCAGCTCGGGACTAGCAGGTGAGCAGTTCTTC
. TRBJ2-3 TRBD1 TRBV28 CASSFGDRDTDTQYF TGTGCCAGCAGTTTCGGGGACAGAGACACAGATACGCAGTATTTT
. TRBJ2-2 . TRBV28 CASSPQRNTGELFF TGTGCCAGCAGTCCCCAGAGGAACACCGGGGAGCTGTTTTTT